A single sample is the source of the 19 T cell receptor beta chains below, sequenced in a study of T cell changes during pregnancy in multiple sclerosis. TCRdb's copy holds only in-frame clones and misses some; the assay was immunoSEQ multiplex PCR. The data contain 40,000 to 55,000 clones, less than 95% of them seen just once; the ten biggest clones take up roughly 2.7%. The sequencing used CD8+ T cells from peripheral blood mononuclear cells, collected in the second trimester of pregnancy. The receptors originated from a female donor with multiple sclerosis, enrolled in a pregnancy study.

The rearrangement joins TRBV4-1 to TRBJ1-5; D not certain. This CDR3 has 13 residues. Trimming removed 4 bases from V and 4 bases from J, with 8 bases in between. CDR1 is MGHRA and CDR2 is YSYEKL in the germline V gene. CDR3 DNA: TGCGCCAGCAGCCTAGGACTAAATCAGCCCCAGCATTTT. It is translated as CASSLGLNQPQHF.

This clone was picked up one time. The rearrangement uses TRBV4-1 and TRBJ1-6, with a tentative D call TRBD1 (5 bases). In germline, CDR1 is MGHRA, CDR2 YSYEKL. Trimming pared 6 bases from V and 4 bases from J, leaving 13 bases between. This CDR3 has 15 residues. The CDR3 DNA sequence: TGCGCCAGCAGTTCTCGACAGACTTATAATTCACCCCTCCACTTT. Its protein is CASSSRQTYNSPLHF.

CDR3 DNA: TGTGCCAGCAGTTACGGGACTGGGGCCAACGTCCTGACTTTC. Translating gives CASSYGTGANVLTF. The chain recombines TRBV27 with TRBJ2-6; D may be TRBD2 (5 bases). V lost 4 bases to trimming and J lost 2 bases, with 6 bases between them. CDR1 is MNHEY and CDR2 is SMNVEV in the germline V gene (reference sequence). The CDR3 totals 14 residues.

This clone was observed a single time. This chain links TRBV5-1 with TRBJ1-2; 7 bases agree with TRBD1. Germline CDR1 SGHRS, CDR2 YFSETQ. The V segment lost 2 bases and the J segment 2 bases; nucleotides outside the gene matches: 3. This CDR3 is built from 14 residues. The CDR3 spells CASSFGDRNYGYTF. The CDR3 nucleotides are TGCGCCAGCAGCTTTGGGGACAGAAACTATGGCTACACCTTC.

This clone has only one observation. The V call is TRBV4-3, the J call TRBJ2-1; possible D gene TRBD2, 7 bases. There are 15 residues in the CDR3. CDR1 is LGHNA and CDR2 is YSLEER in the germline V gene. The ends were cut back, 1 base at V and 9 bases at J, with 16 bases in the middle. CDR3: CASSQGMGGASEQFF. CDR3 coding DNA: TGCGCCAGCAGCCAAGGGATGGGGGGGGCCAGTGAGCAGTTCTTC.

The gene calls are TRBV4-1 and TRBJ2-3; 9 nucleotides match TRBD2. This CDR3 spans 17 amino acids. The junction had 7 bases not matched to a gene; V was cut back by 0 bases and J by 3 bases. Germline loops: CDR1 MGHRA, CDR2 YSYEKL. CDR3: CASSQDTGTSLTDTQYF. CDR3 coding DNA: TGCGCCAGCAGCCAAGATACCGGGACTAGCCTTACAGATACGCAGTATTTT.

CDR3 DNA: TGTGCCAGCAGCTGGGGGACAGGGATGAACACTGAAGCTTTCTTT. This codes for CASSWGTGMNTEAFF. The J gene is TRBJ1-1, the V gene TRBV5-4, with 9 bases aligning to TRBD1. CDR3 size: 15 residues. CDR1 SGHNT and CDR2 YYREEE come from the germline V gene (reference sequence). The V segment lost 3 bases and the J segment 0 bases; nucleotides outside the gene matches: 3.

CDR3 sequence reads: CASSLGQGGNYGYTF. CDR3 DNA sequence: TGTGCCAGCAGCTTAGGGCAGGGAGGAAACTATGGCTACACCTTC. The chain carries TRBV11-2 and TRBJ1-2; maybe TRBD1 (5 bases). The CDR3 extends over 15 amino acids. CDR1 is SGHAT, CDR2 FQNNGV, per germline. With 1 base removed from V and 2 bases from J, the gap between germline ends came to 11 bases.

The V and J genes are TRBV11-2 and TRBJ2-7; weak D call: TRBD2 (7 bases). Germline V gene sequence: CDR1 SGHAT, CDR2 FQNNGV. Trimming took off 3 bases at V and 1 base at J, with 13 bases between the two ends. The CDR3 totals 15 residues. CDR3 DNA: TGTGCCAGCAGCTTTGGGGGAGGGGGATCCTACGAGCAGTACTTC. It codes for CASSFGGGGSYEQYF.

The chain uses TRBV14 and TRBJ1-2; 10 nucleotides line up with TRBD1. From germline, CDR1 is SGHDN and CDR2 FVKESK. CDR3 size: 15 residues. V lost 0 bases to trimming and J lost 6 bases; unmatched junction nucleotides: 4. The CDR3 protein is CASSQDRTGGDGYTF. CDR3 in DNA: TGTGCCAGCAGCCAAGACCGGACAGGGGGGGATGGCTACACCTTC.

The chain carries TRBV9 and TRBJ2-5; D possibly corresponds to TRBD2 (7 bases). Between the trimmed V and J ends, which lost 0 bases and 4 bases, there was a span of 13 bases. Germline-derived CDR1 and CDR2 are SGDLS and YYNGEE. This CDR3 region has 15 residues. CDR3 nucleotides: TGTGCCAGCAGCGTAGGTGGGGGGGGGCTAGAGACCCAGTACTTC. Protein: CASSVGGGGLETQYF. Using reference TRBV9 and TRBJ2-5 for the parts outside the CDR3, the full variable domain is DSGVTQTPKHLITATGQRVTLRCSPRSGDLSVYWYQQSLDQGLQFLIQYYNGEERAKGNILERFSAQQFPDLHSELNLSSLELGDSALYFCASSVGGGGLETQYFGPGTRLLVL.

In DNA, the CDR3 is TGTGCCAGCAGCGTAGGACAGTCCTACGAGCAGTACTTC. Amino acids: CASSVGQSYEQYF. This rearrangement joins TRBV9 to TRBJ2-7, with D tentatively TRBD1 (5 bases). V was cut by 0 bases and J by 1 base, with 5 bases left in between. The CDR3 totals 13 residues. From germline, CDR1 is SGDLS and CDR2 YYNGEE.

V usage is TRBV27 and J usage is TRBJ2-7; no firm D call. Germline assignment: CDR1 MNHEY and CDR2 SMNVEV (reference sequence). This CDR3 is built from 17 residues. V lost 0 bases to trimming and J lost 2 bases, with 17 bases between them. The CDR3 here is CASSLSAPRNLPYEQYF. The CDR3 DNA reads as TGTGCCAGCAGTTTATCAGCCCCTAGGAATCTACCCTACGAGCAGTACTTC.

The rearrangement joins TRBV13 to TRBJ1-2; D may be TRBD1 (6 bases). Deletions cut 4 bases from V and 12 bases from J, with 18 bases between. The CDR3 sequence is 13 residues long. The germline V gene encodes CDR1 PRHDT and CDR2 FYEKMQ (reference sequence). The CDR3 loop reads CASSSRRGGPDTF. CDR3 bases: TGTGCCAGCAGCTCCCGACGGGGGGGCCCCGACACCTTC. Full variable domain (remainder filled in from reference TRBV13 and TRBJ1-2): AAGVIQSPRHLIKEKRETATLKCYPIPRHDTVYWYQQGPGQDPQFLISFYEKMQSDKGSIPDRFSAQQFSDYHSELNMSSLELGDSALYFCASSSRRGGPDTFGSGTRLTVV.

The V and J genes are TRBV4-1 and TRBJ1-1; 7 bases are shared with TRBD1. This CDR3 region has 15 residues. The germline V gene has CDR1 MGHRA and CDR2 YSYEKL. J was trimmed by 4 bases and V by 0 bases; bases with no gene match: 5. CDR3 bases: TGCGCCAGCAGCCAAGAAGTAGGGGGCGGCACTGAAGCTTTCTTT. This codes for CASSQEVGGGTEAFF.

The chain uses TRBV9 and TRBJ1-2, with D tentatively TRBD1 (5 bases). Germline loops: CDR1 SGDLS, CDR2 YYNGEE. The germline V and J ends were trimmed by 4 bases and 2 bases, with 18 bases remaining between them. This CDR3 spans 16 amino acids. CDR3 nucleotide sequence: TGTGCCAGCAGCATCCGTGCCGACTGGGGCAACTATGGCTACACCTTC. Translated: CASSIRADWGNYGYTF. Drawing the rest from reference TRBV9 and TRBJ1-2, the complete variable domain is DSGVTQTPKHLITATGQRVTLRCSPRSGDLSVYWYQQSLDQGLQFLIQYYNGEERAKGNILERFSAQQFPDLHSELNLSSLELGDSALYFCASSIRADWGNYGYTFGSGTRLTVV.

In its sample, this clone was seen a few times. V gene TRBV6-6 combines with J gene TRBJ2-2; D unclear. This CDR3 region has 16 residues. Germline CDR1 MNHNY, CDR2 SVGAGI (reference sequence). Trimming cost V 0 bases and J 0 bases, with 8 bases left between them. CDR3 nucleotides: TGTGCCAGCAGTTACTCGGCACCCGCGAACACCGGGGAGCTGTTTTTT. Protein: CASSYSAPANTGELFF.

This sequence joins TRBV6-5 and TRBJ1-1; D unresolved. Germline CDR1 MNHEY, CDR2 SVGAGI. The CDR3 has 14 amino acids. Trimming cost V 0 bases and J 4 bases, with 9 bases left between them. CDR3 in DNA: TGTGCCAGCAGTTACTCGGACGGGGTCACTGAAGCTTTCTTT. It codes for CASSYSDGVTEAFF.

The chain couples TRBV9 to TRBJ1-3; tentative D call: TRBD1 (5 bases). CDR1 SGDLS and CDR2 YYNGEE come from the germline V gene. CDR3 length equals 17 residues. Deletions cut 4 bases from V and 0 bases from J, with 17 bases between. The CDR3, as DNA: TGTGCCAGCAGCCCGGGGGGGGAGGCCACCTCTGGAAACACCATATATTTT. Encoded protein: CASSPGGEATSGNTIYF.